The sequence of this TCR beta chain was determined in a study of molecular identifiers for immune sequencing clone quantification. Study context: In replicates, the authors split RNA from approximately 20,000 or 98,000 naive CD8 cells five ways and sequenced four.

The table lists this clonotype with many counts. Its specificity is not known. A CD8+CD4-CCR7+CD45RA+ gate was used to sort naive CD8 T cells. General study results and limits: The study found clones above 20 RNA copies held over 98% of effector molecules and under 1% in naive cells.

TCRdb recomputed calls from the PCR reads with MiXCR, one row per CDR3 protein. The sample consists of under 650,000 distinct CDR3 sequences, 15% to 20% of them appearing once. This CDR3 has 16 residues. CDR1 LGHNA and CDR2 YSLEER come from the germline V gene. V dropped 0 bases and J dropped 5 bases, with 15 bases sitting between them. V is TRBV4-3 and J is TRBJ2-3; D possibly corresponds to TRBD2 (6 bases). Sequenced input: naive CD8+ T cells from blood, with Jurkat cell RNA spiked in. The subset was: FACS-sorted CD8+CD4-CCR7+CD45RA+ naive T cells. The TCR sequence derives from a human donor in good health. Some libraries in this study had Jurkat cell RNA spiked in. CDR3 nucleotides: TGCGCCAGCAGCCAAGATCGGCTAGCGAGGGGAGATACGCAGTATTTT. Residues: CASSQDRLARGDTQYF.